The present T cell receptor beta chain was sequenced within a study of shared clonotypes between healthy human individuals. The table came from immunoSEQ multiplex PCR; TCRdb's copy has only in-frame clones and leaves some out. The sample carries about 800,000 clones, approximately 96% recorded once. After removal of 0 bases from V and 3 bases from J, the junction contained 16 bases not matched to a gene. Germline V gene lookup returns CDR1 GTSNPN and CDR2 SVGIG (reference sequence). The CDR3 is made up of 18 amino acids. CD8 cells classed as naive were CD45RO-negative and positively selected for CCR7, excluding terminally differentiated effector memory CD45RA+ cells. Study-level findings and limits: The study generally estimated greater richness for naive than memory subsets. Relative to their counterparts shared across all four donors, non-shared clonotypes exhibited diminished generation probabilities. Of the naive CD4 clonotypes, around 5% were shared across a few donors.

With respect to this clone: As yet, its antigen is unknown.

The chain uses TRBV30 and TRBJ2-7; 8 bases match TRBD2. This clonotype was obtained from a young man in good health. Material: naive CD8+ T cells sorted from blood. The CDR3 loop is CAWSVGTRSITGIYEQYF. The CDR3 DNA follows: TGTGCCTGGAGTGTAGGGACTAGATCTATTACGGGTATCTACGAGCAGTACTTC.